This TCR beta chain was profiled in a study of cytotoxic CD8 clonotypes in ibrutinib-treated CLL. In this sample, this clone turned up a few times. Libraries were prepared by immunoSEQ multiplex PCR; TCRdb keeps only in-frame clonotypes and omits some of them. The sample lists under 40,000 clones; roughly 50% were seen once. CDR1 is SGHRS and CDR2 is YFSETQ in the germline V gene. V dropped 0 bases and J dropped 7 bases, with 16 bases sitting between them. The CDR3 runs 16 residues. The receptor comes from a human donor with chronic lymphocytic leukemia. The material sequenced was PBMCs, taken before ibrutinib treatment. This sequence joins TRBV5-1 and TRBJ2-2; no firm D call. The CDR3 DNA reads TGCGCCAGCAGCTTGGACGGGCTTAATGAGGTCGGGGAGCTGTTTTTT. Encoded protein: CASSLDGLNEVGELFF.